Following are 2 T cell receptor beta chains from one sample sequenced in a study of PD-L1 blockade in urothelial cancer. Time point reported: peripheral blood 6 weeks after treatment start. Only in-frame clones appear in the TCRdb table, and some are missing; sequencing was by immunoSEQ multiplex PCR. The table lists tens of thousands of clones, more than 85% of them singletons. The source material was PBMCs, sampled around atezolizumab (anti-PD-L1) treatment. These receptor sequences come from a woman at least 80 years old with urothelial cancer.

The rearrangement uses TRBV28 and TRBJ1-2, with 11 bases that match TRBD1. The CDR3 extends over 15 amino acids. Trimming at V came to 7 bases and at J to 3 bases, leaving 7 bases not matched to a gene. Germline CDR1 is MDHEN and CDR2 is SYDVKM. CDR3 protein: CASTDGQGADYGYTF. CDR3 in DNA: TGTGCCAGCACCGACGGACAGGGGGCGGACTATGGCTACACCTTC.

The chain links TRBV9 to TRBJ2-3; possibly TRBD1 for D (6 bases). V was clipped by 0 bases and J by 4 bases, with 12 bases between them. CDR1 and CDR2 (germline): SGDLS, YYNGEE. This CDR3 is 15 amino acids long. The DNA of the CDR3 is TGTGCCAGCAGCGTAGAGGGGACAAGCGCAGATACGCAGTATTTT. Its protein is CASSVEGTSADTQYF.